Below, one T cell receptor beta chain is given with its context. Donors in Cohort 3 counted as recovered after two negative PCRs, clearance, or symptom resolution. This entry comes from a study of blood T cell repertoires in COVID-19. Assay: immunoSEQ multiplex PCR; the TCRdb copy retains only in-frame clones and omits some. The sample shows approximately 270,000 clones, 80% to 90% of them seen only once. Germline values: CDR1 ENHRY, CDR2 SYGVKD. The length of the CDR3 is 14 residues. V lost 5 bases, J lost 4 bases, and 5 bases stayed unmatched. This chain uses TRBV10-3 with TRBJ2-7; 10 bases map to TRBD1. The sample taken for sequencing was PBMCs or T cells enriched from blood (not recorded which). This receptor was identified in a woman aged 25 to 45 who had recovered from COVID-19. DNA for the CDR3: TGTGCCATCAGTCCCGGGACAGGGGCGTACGAGCAGTACTTC. Protein sequence: CAISPGTGAYEQYF.